A selection of T cell receptor beta chains follows, all from one sample in a study of control samples from healthy donors and cancer patients. This table comes from immunoSEQ multiplex PCR, and its TCRdb copy is limited to in-frame clones, with some not included. The sample has more than 100,000 clones, about 91% seen once. The sequenced sample consisted of blood. All receptors come from a man between 35 and 55 years old in good health. CDR3s include the opening cysteine and the closing phenylalanine or tryptophan. Each record gives: clone size, V gene, D gene, J gene, CDR3 protein, CDR3 DNA. A D gene is named only where the DNA matches it firmly. Part of the rows lack a size; the others show once, few, many or a class for expanded clones.

>-|TRBV29-1|-|TRBJ2-5
CSVERREETQYF
TGCAGCGTTGAGAGGAGGGAGGAGACCCAGTACTTC
>-|TRBV9|TRBD2|TRBJ2-2
CASSGFPGGGATGELFF
TGTGCCAGCAGCGGGTTCCCTGGCGGGGGGGCTACCGGGGAGCTGTTTTTT
>-|TRBV6-2/TRBV6-3|-|TRBJ1-2
CASSQTTTRQVIYGYTF
TGTGCCAGCAGTCAGACTACTACTCGACAGGTAATTTATGGCTACACCTTC
>once|TRBV5-6|TRBD1|TRBJ2-1
CASSSGTGVFDEQFF
TGTGCCAGCAGCTCCGGGACAGGGGTATTCGATGAGCAGTTCTTC
>-|TRBV5-1|TRBD2|TRBJ2-1
CASSFSSGGPYYNEQFF
TGCGCCAGCAGCTTTAGTAGCGGGGGTCCATACTACAATGAGCAGTTCTTC
>-|TRBV18|-|TRBJ1-1
CASSPPRHGNTEAFF
TGTGCCAGCTCGCCACCACGTCACGGGAACACTGAAGCTTTCTTT
>-|TRBV24-1|TRBD1|TRBJ1-2
CATSASQTGGYTF
TGTGCCACCAGTGCTTCCCAGACAGGGGGCTACACCTTC
>-|TRBV4-2|TRBD1|TRBJ1-4
CASSLKQGVGEKLFF
TGTGCCAGCAGCCTAAAACAGGGGGTGGGAGAAAAACTGTTTTTT
>-|TRBV18|TRBD1|TRBJ1-5
CASSNLRRGRDNQPQHF
TGTGCCAGCTCAAACTTGCGAAGGGGGCGAGACAATCAGCCCCAGCATTTT
>-|TRBV6-4|-|TRBJ1-1
CASVRVPGQMNTEAFF
TGTGCCAGCGTACGAGTTCCGGGACAAATGAACACTGAAGCTTTCTTT
>-|TRBV9|-|TRBJ2-2
CASSSNTGELFF
TGTGCCAGCAGCTCTAACACCGGGGAGCTGTTTTTT
>-|TRBV10-1|-|TRBJ2-2
CASSPATSNTGELFF
TGCGCCAGCAGTCCAGCTACTTCGAACACCGGGGAGCTGTTTTTT
>-|TRBV25-1|TRBD1|TRBJ1-3
CASSEEDRGRWIGNTIYF
TGTGCCAGCAGTGAAGAGGACAGGGGGCGCTGGATTGGAAACACCATATATTTT
>-|TRBV10-3|-|TRBJ1-5
CAITRGENQPQHF
TGTGCCATCACACGGGGGGAGAATCAGCCCCAGCATTTT
>once|TRBV6-2/TRBV6-3|-|TRBJ1-5
CASSYIQLPNQPQHF
TGTGCCAGCAGTTACATACAACTACCTAATCAGCCCCAGCATTTT
>-|TRBV6-1|-|TRBJ1-2
CASSEGYGYTF
TGTGCCAGCAGTGAAGGTTATGGCTACACCTTC
>-|TRBV12-3/TRBV12-4|-|TRBJ1-2
CAGGGPRGYTF
TGTGCGGGGGGGGGCCCGCGGGGCTACACCTTC
>-|TRBV27|TRBD1|TRBJ1-3
CASSFHRGTYSGNTIYF
TGTGCCAGCAGTTTTCACAGGGGGACCTACTCTGGAAACACCATATATTTT
>-|TRBV7-8|TRBD1|TRBJ1-5
CASSAHPGQRYSNQPQHF
TGTGCCAGCAGCGCACATCCGGGACAGAGGTATAGCAATCAGCCCCAGCATTTT
>once|TRBV6-1|TRBD1|TRBJ2-1
CASSDRQGNSYNEQFF
TGTGCCAGCAGTGACCGACAGGGCAACTCCTACAATGAGCAGTTCTTC
>-|TRBV7-9|-|TRBJ1-1
CASSPQENTEAFF
TGTGCCAGCAGCCCCCAGGAGAACACTGAAGCTTTCTTT
>-|TRBV15|-|TRBJ2-1
CATSRAGETPHEQFF
TGTGCCACCAGCAGAGCGGGGGAGACCCCCCATGAGCAGTTCTTC
>-|TRBV30|-|TRBJ2-7
CAWTGPSSYEQYF
TGTGCCTGGACGGGCCCCAGCTCCTACGAGCAGTACTTC